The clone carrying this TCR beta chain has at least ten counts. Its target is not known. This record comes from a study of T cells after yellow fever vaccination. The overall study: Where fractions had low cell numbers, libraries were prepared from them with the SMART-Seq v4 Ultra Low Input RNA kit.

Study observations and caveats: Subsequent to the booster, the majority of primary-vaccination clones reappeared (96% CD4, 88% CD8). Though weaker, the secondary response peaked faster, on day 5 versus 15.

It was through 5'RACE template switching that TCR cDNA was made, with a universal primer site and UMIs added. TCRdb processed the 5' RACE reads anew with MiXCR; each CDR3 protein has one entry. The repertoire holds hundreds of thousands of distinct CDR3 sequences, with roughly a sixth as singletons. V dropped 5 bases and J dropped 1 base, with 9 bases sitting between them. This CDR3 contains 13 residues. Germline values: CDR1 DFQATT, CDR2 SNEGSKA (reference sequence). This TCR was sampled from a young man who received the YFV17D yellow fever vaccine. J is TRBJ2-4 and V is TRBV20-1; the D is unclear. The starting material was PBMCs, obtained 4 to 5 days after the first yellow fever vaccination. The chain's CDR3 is CSAPSLAKNIQYF. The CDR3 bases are TGCAGTGCTCCTTCCCTGGCCAAAAACATTCAGTACTTC.